The 28 T cell receptor beta chains listed next were all sequenced from one sample in a study of cytomegalovirus exposure and HLA in healthy donors. The PCR made use of 60 Vbeta and 13 Jbeta primers. Only in-frame clones appear in the TCRdb table, and some are missing; sequencing was by immunoSEQ multiplex PCR. The repertoire holds about 120,000 clones, with 80% as singletons. The material sequenced was PBMCs. These receptors were collected from a female donor in good health and CMV-seropositive.

The rearrangement uses TRBV4-2 and TRBJ1-4, with 7 positions matching TRBD1. Trimming took 0 bases from V and 6 from J; bases not matched to a gene: 4. Per germline, CDR1 LGHNA and CDR2 YNFKEQ. The CDR3 sequence is 15 residues long. In DNA form, the CDR3 reads TGTGCCAGCAGCCAAGATAGCCAGGGGGATGAAAAACTGTTTTTT. Translation: CASSQDSQGDEKLFF.

This clone was counted a single time. The rearrangement links TRBV5-1 to TRBJ2-7, with 8 positions matching TRBD1. The CDR3 has 15 residues. Trimming cost V 0 bases and J 4 bases; bases outside gene matches: 6. Germline V lookup: CDR1 SGHRS, CDR2 YFSETQ. Here the CDR3 reads CASSLGNTGGYEQYF. For the CDR3, the DNA is TGCGCCAGCAGCTTGGGAAATACAGGGGGGTACGAGCAGTACTTC.

The CDR3 DNA reads TGCGCCAGCAGGAACGGGGGGGGGCAAGAGACCCAGTACTTC. Protein product: CASRNGGGQETQYF. This chain connects TRBV5-1 to TRBJ2-5; 8 bases match TRBD2. The V segment lost 5 bases and the J segment 2 bases; nucleotides outside the gene matches: 5. The CDR3 totals 14 residues. Germline CDR1 is SGHRS and CDR2 is YFSETQ.

This sequence joins TRBV5-4 and TRBJ2-1, with D possibly matching TRBD1 (7 bases). Germline V gene data show CDR1 as SGHNT and CDR2 as YYREEE (reference sequence). The CDR3 is 15 residues long. V was shortened by 4 bases and J by 3 bases, with 14 bases between the two germline ends. This chain's CDR3 is CASSPNRGGYNEQFF. For the CDR3, the DNA is TGTGCCAGCAGCCCCAACAGGGGAGGCTACAATGAGCAGTTCTTC.

This clone was observed a few times. This sequence joins TRBV5-6 and TRBJ1-2, with D perhaps matching TRBD1 (6 bases). From germline, CDR1 is SGHDT and CDR2 YYEEEE. V was cut by 4 bases and J by 5 bases, with 12 bases left in between. This CDR3 comprises 13 residues. This CDR3 is CASSRGGSYGYTF. Here the CDR3 DNA reads TGTGCCAGCAGCCGAGGGGGAAGTTATGGCTACACCTTC. The full variable domain, its missing parts supplied by reference TRBV5-6 and TRBJ1-2, is DAGVTQSPTHLIKTRGQQVTLRCSPKSGHDTVSWYQQALGQGPQFIFQYYEEEERQRGNFPDRFSGHQFPNYSSELNVNALLLGDSALYLCASSRGGSYGYTFGSGTRLTVV.

This clone occurred a few times. The chain joins TRBV6-5 to TRBJ1-1; D is unresolved. The V gene lost 7 bases and the J gene lost 4 bases, with 13 bases spanning the gap. This CDR3 has 13 amino acids. The germline CDR1 and CDR2 sequences are MNHEY and SVGAGI. CDR3 coding DNA: TGTGCCAGCAAGCTCGACCGGAGCACTGAAGCTTTCTTT. Its protein is CASKLDRSTEAFF.

This sequence joins TRBV7-3 and TRBJ1-2, with 8 bases identical to TRBD1. V was clipped by 5 bases and J by 2 bases; unmatched bases: 7. This CDR3 has 15 residues. The germline V gene encodes CDR1 SGHTA and CDR2 FQGTGA. The CDR3: CASSQGAPLNYGYTF. The CDR3 DNA is TGTGCCAGCAGCCAGGGGGCGCCTCTGAACTATGGCTACACCTTC.

In its sample, this clone was seen once. The genes are TRBV6-5 and TRBJ2-2; D perhaps matches TRBD1 (6 bases). Germline V gene lookup returns CDR1 MNHEY and CDR2 SVGAGI. Between the trimmed V and J ends, which lost 6 bases and 1 base, there was a span of 12 bases. The CDR3 extends over 15 amino acids. CDR3 region: CASRDRFLNTGELFF. CDR3 sequence (DNA): TGTGCCAGCAGAGACAGGTTTTTGAACACCGGGGAGCTGTTTTTT.

The gene calls are TRBV10-3 and TRBJ1-5, with a tentative D call TRBD1 (5 bases). The CDR3 is 15 residues long. The ends were cut back, 3 bases at V and 3 bases at J, with 12 bases in the middle. The germline V gene encodes CDR1 ENHRY and CDR2 SYGVKD. The CDR3 DNA is TGTGCCATCAGTGATGCAGGGTCTTTCAATCAGCCCCAGCATTTT. Translation: CAISDAGSFNQPQHF.

For this clone: A junction end diverges from the germline sequence, so it may reflect a read error. The chain recombines TRBV27 with TRBJ2-5; D may be TRBD1 (6 bases). Looked up from germline, CDR1 is MNHEY and CDR2 is SMNVEV (reference sequence). This CDR3 is 14 amino acids long. In DNA form, the CDR3 reads TGTGCCAGCAGTTTCTACGGACAGCAAGAGCCCCAGTACTTC. This encodes CASSFYGQQEPQYF.

V and J are TRBV7-6 and TRBJ1-2, with TRBD1 matching over 8 bases. Trimming at V came to 0 bases and at J to 3 bases, leaving 3 bases not matched to a gene. The CDR3 totals 15 residues. Germline lookup yields CDR1 SGHVS and CDR2 FNYEAQ. DNA for the CDR3: TGTGCCAGCAGCTTAGCGGCCAGGGGGCACTATGGCTACACCTTC. It yields the protein CASSLAARGHYGYTF.

The gene calls are TRBV2 and TRBJ2-5; 7 nucleotides align to TRBD1. The closer fit of TRBJ2-7 to the DNA end suggests the J call may be wrong. CDR1 SNHLY and CDR2 FYNNEI come from the germline V gene. CDR3 length: 15 amino acids. The CDR3 bases are TGTGCCAGCAGTACCGGACAGGTAGCTCCATCCGAGCAGTACTTC. This encodes CASSTGQVAPSEQYF.

This clone was counted once. This chain joins TRBV19 and TRBJ1-5; 9 positions match TRBD1. This CDR3 has 17 amino acids. Per germline, CDR1 LNHDA and CDR2 SQIVND (reference sequence). V was pared by 3 bases and J by 0 bases, with 6 bases of the junction left unmatched. This chain's CDR3 is CASSIGTGSYSNQPQHF. CDR3 coding DNA: TGTGCCAGTAGTATTGGGACAGGGTCTTATAGCAATCAGCCCCAGCATTTT.

The chain couples TRBV18 to TRBJ1-4, with D maybe TRBD1 (6 bases). Germline V lookup: CDR1 KGHSH, CDR2 LQKENI. The CDR3 has 14 amino acids. V was clipped by 6 bases and J by 5 bases, with 13 bases between them. CDR3: CASSEGQKNEKLFF. CDR3 sequence (DNA): TGTGCCAGCTCCGAAGGACAGAAGAATGAAAAACTGTTTTTT.

This clone showed up just once. V gene TRBV19 combines with J gene TRBJ2-7, with D possibly being TRBD2 (5 bases). V was trimmed by 3 bases and J by 2 bases, leaving 17 bases between them. This CDR3 is 16 amino acids long. CDR1 and CDR2 from the germline V gene are LNHDA and SQIVND (reference sequence). This chain's CDR3 is CASSIVEGPGTYEQYF. Written as DNA, the CDR3 is TGTGCCAGTAGTATTGTCGAGGGCCCCGGCACCTACGAGCAGTACTTC.

The genes are TRBV7-8 and TRBJ1-5, with D possibly being TRBD1 (6 bases). The CDR3 consists of 16 residues. The V end lost 5 bases, the J end lost 4 bases, and 18 bases lay between the germline ends. Per the germline V gene, CDR1 is SGHVS and CDR2 is FQNEAQ. Here the CDR3 reads CASSAYRVVGNQPQHF. The CDR3 region has the DNA TGTGCCAGCAGCGCCTACAGGGTGGTAGGGAATCAGCCCCAGCATTTT.

This chain connects TRBV4-1 to TRBJ2-3; 15 bases fit TRBD2. Germline CDR1 and CDR2: MGHRA and YSYEKL. V trimming: 0 bases; J trimming: 9 bases; junction bases outside the gene matches: 1. The CDR3 is made up of 15 amino acids. The CDR3, as DNA: TGCGCCAGCAGCCAAGAAGGACTAGCGGGGGGGACGCAGTATTTT. It translates to CASSQEGLAGGTQYF.

V usage is TRBV10-3 and J usage is TRBJ1-6; 7 bases match TRBD1. CDR3 length: 18 amino acids. The ends lost 6 bases at V and 0 bases at J; junction bases unmatched: 11. Germline V gives CDR1 ENHRY, CDR2 SYGVKD. CDR3 DNA: TGTGCCATCAGCTGGAGCGGACAGGAGAGCTCCTATAATTCACCCCTCCACTTT. Translating it yields CAISWSGQESSYNSPLHF.

The sample holds a few counts of this clone. The chain uses TRBV5-4 and TRBJ2-7; 7 nucleotides align to TRBD2. The CDR3 extends over 14 amino acids. In germline, CDR1 is SGHNT, CDR2 YYREEE (reference sequence). Trimming cost V 0 bases and J 2 bases; bases outside gene matches: 2. In DNA form, the CDR3 reads TGTGCCAGCAGCTTGGGAAGCGGGACCTACGAGCAGTACTTC. Translation: CASSLGSGTYEQYF.

This clone was recorded only once. The chain joins TRBV18 to TRBJ2-1; a weak D match, TRBD1 (6 bases). Between the trimmed V and J ends, which lost 4 bases and 5 bases, there was a span of 9 bases. CDR1 and CDR2 from the germline V gene are KGHSH and LQKENI. This CDR3 region has 13 residues. The CDR3 reads CASSQDRNNEQFF. Written as DNA, the CDR3 is TGTGCCAGCTCACAAGACAGGAACAATGAGCAGTTCTTC.

The chain uses TRBV6-5 and TRBJ2-1; 9 nucleotides line up with TRBD1. Looked up from germline, CDR1 is MNHEY and CDR2 is SVGAGI. V dropped 7 bases and J dropped 9; count of bases not matched to a gene: 7. The CDR3 is 13 residues long. The DNA of the CDR3 is TGTGCCAGCAACCCGGGACAGGGCATTGAGCAGTTCTTC. It encodes CASNPGQGIEQFF.

The CDR3 region has the DNA TGTGCCAGCAGTAGAGGTCGGGAGAACACTGAAGCTTTCTTT. It yields the protein CASSRGRENTEAFF. The chain has TRBV2 and TRBJ1-1, with D unresolved. The germline gives CDR1 SNHLY, CDR2 FYNNEI. The CDR3 runs to 14 residues. V was shortened by 5 bases and J by 1 base, with 11 bases between the two germline ends. Full variable domain (outside the CDR3, taken from reference TRBV2 and TRBJ1-1): EPEVTQTPSHQVTQMGQEVILRCVPISNHLYFYWYRQILGQKVEFLVSFYNNEISEKSEIFDDQFSVERPDGSNFTLKIRSTKLEDSAMYFCASSRGRENTEAFFGQGTRLTVV.

The chain is built from TRBV10-3 and TRBJ1-1, with D possibly matching TRBD1 (5 bases). CDR3 length equals 15 residues. Trimming removed 0 bases at V and 5 bases at J, with 13 bases between. Germline lookup yields CDR1 ENHRY and CDR2 SYGVKD. CDR3 coding DNA: TGTGCCATCAGTGAGTCAAGGCCGGGGGGGACTGAAGCTTTCTTT. Translated, it gives CAISESRPGGTEAFF.

CDR3 protein: CASSGGRSSDYGYTF. DNA of the CDR3: TGTGCCAGTAGTGGGGGGAGGTCGTCTGACTATGGCTACACCTTC. The V and J genes are TRBV19 and TRBJ1-2, with D possibly TRBD1 on 5 matching bases. Germline V gene data show CDR1 as LNHDA and CDR2 as SQIVND (reference sequence). The CDR3 is made up of 15 amino acids. V was trimmed by 5 bases and J by 3 bases, leaving 16 bases between them.

This CDR3 reads CASSAYMNEQFF. The DNA for the CDR3 is TGTGCCAGCAGTGCCTATATGAATGAGCAGTTCTTC. The V gene is TRBV2, the J gene TRBJ2-1, with D hard to call. Germline values: CDR1 SNHLY, CDR2 FYNNEI. The V end was cut by 4 bases, the J end by 7 bases, with 8 bases between. The CDR3 has 12 residues.

This clone was detected only a few times. V gene TRBV6-5 combines with J gene TRBJ1-1, with 7 bases matching TRBD1. The CDR3 has 14 residues. V was clipped by 6 bases and J by 0 bases; unmatched bases: 4. The germline CDR1 and CDR2 sequences are MNHEY and SVGAGI. The CDR3 spells CASSLTGMNTEAFF. As DNA, the CDR3 is TGTGCCAGCAGCCTGACAGGGATGAACACTGAAGCTTTCTTT.

The V gene is TRBV6-5, the J gene TRBJ1-5, with D possibly matching TRBD1 (6 bases). This CDR3 has 13 residues. Trimming removed 6 bases at V and 3 bases at J, with 9 bases between. The germline CDR1 and CDR2 sequences are MNHEY and SVGAGI. The chain's CDR3 is CASSDRTNQPQHF. The CDR3 DNA sequence: TGTGCCAGCAGCGACAGGACCAATCAGCCCCAGCATTTT.

This chain joins TRBV5-1 and TRBJ2-7; D perhaps matches TRBD2 (5 bases). The CDR3 consists of 14 residues. The V end was cut by 5 bases, the J end by 4 bases, with 16 bases between. CDR1 is SGHRS, CDR2 YFSETQ, per germline. The CDR3 sequence: CASSDPGGRYEQYF. The DNA of the CDR3 is TGCGCCAGCAGTGACCCAGGAGGCCGGTACGAGCAGTACTTC.